These 16 T cell receptor beta chains came from one sample sequenced in a study of CXCR3-negative and CXCR3-positive naive CD8 T cells. General study points: TRB CDR3 hydrophobicity was greater in CXCR3-positive naive cells than in CXCR3-negative naive cells.

UMI-tagged TRB cDNA libraries were built via 5' RACE. TCRdb reprocessed the 5' RACE reads and stores each CDR3 protein as one record, lacking DNA. The listing contains about 120,000 distinct CDR3 sequences. Their antigen targets remain unknown. The sample consisted of naive CXCR3+ CD8+ T cells from blood. Described subset: CD45RO-CCR7+CD27+CD95- naive CD8+ T cells expressing CXCR3 (TNR3+). Source of these receptors: a human donor in good health. Some clones in this sample may be carry-over from other donors' samples.

The J gene is TRBJ2-2, the V gene TRBV7-9. The CDR3 runs to 15 residues. Germline lookup yields CDR1 SEHNR and CDR2 FQNEAQ (reference sequence). CDR3 region: CASSLSGENTGELFF.

This rearrangement joins TRBV9 to TRBJ2-7; with no DNA, the TCRdb D assignment of TRBD2 cannot be verified. The CDR3 length is 14 residues. Germline values: CDR1 SGDLS, CDR2 YYNGEE. CDR3 sequence reads: CASSGGGSSHEQYF.

The V and J genes are TRBV29-1 and TRBJ2-1; there is no DNA to check the TCRdb D call of TRBD1. This CDR3 region has 14 residues. Germline loops: CDR1 SQVTM, CDR2 ANQGSEA. CDR3 residues: CSARATGGGNEQFF.

The chain combines TRBV25-1 with TRBJ1-2. The CDR3 has 11 amino acids. Germline V gives CDR1 MGHDK, CDR2 SYGVNS. The CDR3 reads CASGDNYGYTF.

V is TRBV3-1 and J is TRBJ2-3; TCRdb returns TRBD2, unconfirmable since there is no DNA. The CDR3 runs 17 residues. Germline CDR1 and CDR2: LGHDT and YNNKEL (reference sequence). CDR3: CASSQTGTSGSVDTQYF.

CDR3 protein: CASSPSDGSEQYF. This chain links TRBV28 with TRBJ2-7. The CDR3 runs to 13 residues. Germline CDR1 MDHEN, CDR2 SYDVKM.

This chain joins TRBV4-1 and TRBJ1-5. CDR1 is MGHRA and CDR2 is YSYEKL in the germline V gene. CDR3 length: 14 amino acids. The CDR3 region is CASSQVSNLQPQHF.

The genes are TRBV2 and TRBJ2-1; TCRdb returns TRBD2, unconfirmable since there is no DNA. Germline lookup yields CDR1 SNHLY and CDR2 FYNNEI. This CDR3 region has 14 residues. CDR3 in amino acids: CASSAGLGWNEQFF.

This chain connects TRBV7-9 to TRBJ2-6; TCRdb's D call of TRBD1 is untestable without DNA. CDR3 length: 16 amino acids. Germline lookup yields CDR1 SEHNR and CDR2 FQNEAQ (reference sequence). This CDR3 is CASSAPGESGANVLTF.

CDR3 sequence reads: CASSFQWSNPYEQYF. The V and J genes are TRBV12-3 or TRBV12-4 and TRBJ2-7. CDR3 length: 15 residues.

The chain carries TRBV4-3 and TRBJ2-7; the D gene TCRdb calls, TRBD1, cannot be checked with no DNA. The germline V gene has CDR1 LGHNA and CDR2 YSLEER. The length of the CDR3 is 15 residues. The CDR3 spells CASSQAGQGFYEQYF.

The chain uses TRBV19 and TRBJ2-5; TCRdb names TRBD1, which stays unverified in the absence of DNA. The CDR3 runs 15 residues. Germline V CDR1 and CDR2: LNHDA, SQIVND (reference sequence). CDR3 sequence reads: CASSIRTGEGKTQYF. Variable domain in full (rest from reference TRBV19 and TRBJ2-5): DGGITQSPKYLFRKEGQNVTLSCEQNLNHDAMYWYRQDPGQGLRLIYYSQIVNDFQKGDIAEGYSVSREKKESFPLTVTSAQKNPTAFYLCASSIRTGEGKTQYFGPGTRLLVL.

This chain joins TRBV7-2 and TRBJ2-5; TCRdb reports TRBD2, a call that lacks DNA to check it against. This CDR3 has 13 amino acids. Germline CDR1 SGHTA, CDR2 FQGNSA. CDR3 in amino acids: CASSYGGLETQYF.

The genes are TRBV7-6 and TRBJ2-3; the TCRdb call, TRBD2, lacks DNA for checking. The CDR3 length is 14 residues. CDR1 and CDR2 from the germline V gene are SGHVS and FNYEAQ. The chain's CDR3 is CASSRKGGTDTQYF.

The chain joins TRBV9 to TRBJ2-1; TCRdb indicates TRBD2, and absent DNA this call remains unverified. CDR1 and CDR2 from the germline V gene are SGDLS and YYNGEE. The CDR3 is made up of 17 amino acids. CDR3 amino acids: CASSSTPQERSYNEQFF.

This rearrangement joins TRBV7-8 to TRBJ2-7. CDR3 size: 15 residues. Per germline, CDR1 SGHVS and CDR2 FQNEAQ. The CDR3 loop reads CASSLTGGSSYEQYF.